This TCR beta chain was retrieved from a study of regulatory T cells in long-lasting Graves disease. Study-level points and caveats: Analysis covered peripheral blood alone, not thyroid tissue.

Sequencing libraries for TCR beta were prepared with iRepertoire HTBI primers and Arm-PCR of CDR3 regions. In TCRdb, the multiplex PCR reads were re-called with MiXCR into one record per CDR3 protein. The table lists 700,000 or so distinct CDR3 sequences, about 32% of them singletons, with around 42% in the top ten. The time point: persistent/refractory GD, antithyroid drugs over 5 years with positive TRAb. Generation of the TCR library employed RNA extracted from PBMCs. Regarding this clonotype: Antigen specificity is unknown.

The CDR3 spans 14 residues. After removal of 7 bases from V and 3 bases from J, the junction contained 4 bases not matched to a gene. From germline, CDR1 is LNHDA and CDR2 SQIVND (reference sequence). This receptor was obtained from a female donor with Graves disease. The chain joins TRBV19 to TRBJ2-2; TRBD1 aligns across 8 bases. The specimen was peripheral blood mononuclear cells (PBMCs), collected when the disease was refractory, from a patient treated with antithyroid drugs. DNA for the CDR3: TGTGCCAGTAATGACAGGGGTGACACCGGGGAGCTGTTTTTT. Residues: CASNDRGDTGELFF.